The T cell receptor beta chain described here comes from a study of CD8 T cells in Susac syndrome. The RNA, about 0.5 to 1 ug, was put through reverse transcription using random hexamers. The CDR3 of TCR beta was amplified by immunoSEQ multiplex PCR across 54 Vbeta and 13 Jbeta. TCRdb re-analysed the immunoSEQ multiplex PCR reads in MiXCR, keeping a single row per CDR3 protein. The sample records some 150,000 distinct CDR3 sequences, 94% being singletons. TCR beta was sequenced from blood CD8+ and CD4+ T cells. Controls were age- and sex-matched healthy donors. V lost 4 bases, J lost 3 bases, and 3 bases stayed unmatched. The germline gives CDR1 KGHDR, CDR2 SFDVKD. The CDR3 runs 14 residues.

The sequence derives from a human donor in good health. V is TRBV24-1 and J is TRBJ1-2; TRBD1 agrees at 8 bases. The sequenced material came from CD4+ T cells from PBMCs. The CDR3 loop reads CATSEEGQDYGYTF. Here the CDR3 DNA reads TGTGCCACCAGTGAGGAGGGACAGGACTATGGCTACACCTTC.